This TCR beta chain was retrieved from a study of T-cell reconstitution after alpha-beta-depleted transplantation in children (dated by TCRdb to 2016 to 2017). Regarding the complete study: T-cell immune reconstitution after TCRalphabeta/CD19-depleted allogeneic hematopoietic cell transplantation in children was quantitatively tracked in the study by means of TCR repertoire profiling. Study-level results and caveats: About two months after transplant, the apparently early recovery of alphabetaT-cell counts reportedly depended on just several hundred clones that had expanded rapidly and came from non-depleted graft cells. In some patients, the high TCRbeta diversity seen at day 60 was put down to recipient T cells and intrathymic progenitors that had survived conditioning. Over subsequent months, a decline in hyperexpanded clone frequencies was noted, and after one year, T-cell counts and TCRbeta diversity were mostly ascribed to newly produced T cells.

In light of the paper, this sample's treatment or condition label describes: allogeneic hematopoietic cell transplantation with graft depleted of TCRalphabeta T cells and CD19 B cells. Transplant recipients were children who received TCRalphabeta/CD19-depleted allogeneic hematopoietic cell grafts. Points on this clonotype: Its target antigen remains unknown. No per-base quality is available; no much larger clone lies one base away.

Libraries came from PCR. Sequencer: Illumina HiSeq 2500. Molecular barcoding was employed in the preparation of TCR libraries, with unique molecular identifiers being used to normalize TCRbeta repertoire quantification. TCRdb trimmed the raw reads at Q25, called clones with MiXCR and kept productive beta chains. Rows merge per CDR3 protein into single entries with the most common DNA and genes. Recorded for this sample are around 500,000 distinct CDR3 sequences; 23% of them occurred a single time. The ten top clones hold roughly 14% of the sample. The CDR3 holds 16 amino acids from the cysteine to the phenylalanine. The retained sequence is limited to the CDR3, 48 bases, with the frame set at the first base. The germline V gene sets CDR1 to ENHRY and CDR2 to SYGVKD. Trimming removed 4 bases from V and 0 bases from J, leaving 13 bases between the germline ends.

The input for sequencing was PBMCs, mostly from graft donor cells, taken 360 days after TCRalphabeta/CD19-depleted stem cell transplant. The clonotype was recovered from a boy less than two years old who had a stem cell transplant for acute myeloid leukemia, so the T cells may come from the graft donor. The chain employs TRBV10-3 and TRBJ1-3; a confident D gene designation cannot be given. The DNA sequence is given as TGTGCCATCAGTGTTGAGGATCCCAACTCTGGAAACACCATATATTTT. This sequence encodes CAISVEDPNSGNTIYF.